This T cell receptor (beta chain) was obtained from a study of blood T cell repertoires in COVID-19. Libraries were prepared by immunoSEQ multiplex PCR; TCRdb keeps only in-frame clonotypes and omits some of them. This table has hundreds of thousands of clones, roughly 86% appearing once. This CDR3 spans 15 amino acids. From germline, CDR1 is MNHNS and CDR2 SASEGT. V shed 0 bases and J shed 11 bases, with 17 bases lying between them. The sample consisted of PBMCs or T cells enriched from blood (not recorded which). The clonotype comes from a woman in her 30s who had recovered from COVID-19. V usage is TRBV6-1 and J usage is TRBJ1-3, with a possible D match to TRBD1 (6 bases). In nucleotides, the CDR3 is TGTGCCAGCAGTGAAGCTGACAGGTCGGGATTCGCCATATATTTT. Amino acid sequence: CASSEADRSGFAIYF.